The rows below give T cell receptor beta chains drawn from one sample of a study of PD-L1 blockade in urothelial cancer. Produced via immunoSEQ multiplex PCR; TCRdb's table is partial and in-frame only. The profile shows tens of thousands of clones, about 80% of them singletons. The sample here was PBMCs, taken around atezolizumab (anti-PD-L1) treatment. The receptors derive from a man aged 70 or older with urothelial cancer. Both conserved end residues are part of each CDR3. The D gene is left open where the match is weak. Expanded clones are given a class, and other clones once, few, many or no size at all.

clone_size,d_call,j_call,v_call,cdr3_length,cdr3_aa,cdr3_nt
.,.,TRBJ2-2,TRBV13,15,CASSLRQGLAGELFF,TGTGCCAGCAGCTTAAGGCAGGGATTGGCCGGGGAGCTGTTTTTT
few,.,TRBJ2-7,TRBV28,14,CASSQVGAGYEQYF,TGTGCCAGCAGCCAGGTCGGTGCGGGATACGAGCAGTACTTC
.,.,TRBJ2-7,TRBV19,15,CASSIARDWGHEQYF,TGTGCCAGTAGTATAGCCCGGGACTGGGGCCACGAGCAGTACTTC
.,.,TRBJ2-3,TRBV5-1,14,CASSLGQNTDTQYF,TGCGCCAGCAGCTTGGGACAGAACACAGATACGCAGTATTTT
.,.,TRBJ1-1,TRBV19,15,CASQLQGISNTEAFF,TGTGCCAGTCAACTACAGGGAATTTCGAACACTGAAGCTTTCTTT
.,.,TRBJ1-3,TRBV7-2,17,CASSLVGAGASGNTIYF,TGTGCCAGCAGCTTAGTGGGGGCAGGGGCCTCTGGAAACACCATATATTTT
.,.,TRBJ1-5,TRBV6-5,14,CASSGGADNQPQHF,TGTGCCAGCAGTGGAGGGGCGGACAATCAGCCCCAGCATTTT
.,TRBD2,TRBJ2-3,TRBV4-1,16,CASSQDNSGRADTQYF,TGCGCCAGCAGCCAAGATAATAGCGGGAGGGCAGATACGCAGTATTTT
.,.,TRBJ2-1,TRBV9,13,CASSGENYNEQFF,TGTGCCAGCAGCGGGGAGAATTACAATGAGCAGTTCTTC
.,.,TRBJ2-5,TRBV5-6,12,CASSLEGETQYF,TGTGCCAGCAGCTTGGAGGGGGAGACCCAGTACTTC
.,.,TRBJ1-1,TRBV6-5,14,CASSYSSRNTEAFF,TGTGCCAGCAGTTACTCGAGTCGGAACACTGAAGCTTTCTTT
.,.,TRBJ2-7,TRBV6-1,13,CASRTSGAYEQYF,TGTGCCAGCAGGACTTCAGGGGCCTACGAGCAGTACTTC
.,.,TRBJ1-2,TRBV19,12,CASSMIQGGYTF,TGTGCCAGTAGTATGATACAGGGTGGCTACACCTTC
.,TRBD1,TRBJ2-6,TRBV4-3,20,CASSQDRSGTGGSGANVLTF,TGCGCCAGCAGCCAAGATCGTTCGGGAACAGGGGGCTCAGGGGCCAACGTCCTGACTTTC
.,TRBD1,TRBJ2-1,TRBV7-2,14,CASSTRQGSNEQFF,TGTGCCAGCAGCACCAGACAGGGATCCAATGAGCAGTTCTTC
.,.,TRBJ2-3,TRBV5-5,13,CASSLRDTDTQYF,TGTGCCAGCAGCCTGAGAGACACAGATACGCAGTATTTT
.,.,TRBJ2-7,TRBV13,13,CASSLYQDYEQYF,TGTGCCAGCAGCTTATACCAGGATTACGAGCAGTACTTC
.,.,TRBJ2-3,TRBV9,15,CASSADSGRTDTQYF,TGTGCCAGCAGCGCCGATAGCGGCCGCACAGATACGCAGTATTTT
few,TRBD1,TRBJ2-7,TRBV19,15,CASSIAGGHRYEQYF,TGTGCCAGTAGTATAGCAGGGGGCCATCGTTACGAGCAGTACTTC
.,.,TRBJ1-2,TRBV2,12,CASSWESGGYTF,TGTGCCAGCAGTTGGGAATCAGGGGGCTACACCTTC
.,TRBD1,TRBJ2-5,TRBV7-6,15,CASSLVGGQGDTQYF,TGTGCCAGCAGCTTAGTAGGGGGACAGGGTGATACCCAGTACTTC
few,TRBD1,TRBJ1-3,TRBV18,17,CASSPSQQGYSGNTIYF,TGTGCCAGCTCACCTTCCCAACAGGGGTACTCTGGAAACACCATATATTTT
.,.,TRBJ1-2,TRBV19,13,CASSRREGYGYTF,TGTGCCAGTAGTCGGCGGGAAGGCTATGGCTACACCTTC
once,.,TRBJ2-6,TRBV5-4,15,CASRQGGAGANVLTF,TGTGCCAGCCGCCAGGGGGGTGCTGGGGCCAACGTCCTGACTTTC
.,.,TRBJ2-7,TRBV6-5,14,CASNSLGSSYEQYF,TGTGCCAGCAATTCCCTGGGCAGCTCCTACGAGCAGTACTTC
.,.,TRBJ1-1,TRBV6-4,13,CASSWLLNTEAFF,TGTGCCAGCAGTTGGCTCTTGAACACTGAAGCTTTCTTT
few,TRBD1,TRBJ1-4,TRBV7-6,14,CASSRDSFNEKLFF,TGTGCCAGCAGCCGGGACAGTTTTAATGAAAAACTGTTTTTT
.,.,TRBJ2-4,TRBV14,18,CASSQGTEGLGAKNIQYF,TGTGCCAGCAGCCAAGGGACAGAGGGTTTGGGAGCCAAAAACATTCAGTACTTC
.,.,TRBJ2-7,TRBV5-6,16,CASSLYVPGMAYEQYF,TGTGCCAGCAGCCTTTATGTACCCGGGATGGCCTACGAGCAGTACTTC
.,.,TRBJ1-2,TRBV7-2,14,CASSSDRSNYGYTF,TGTGCCAGCAGCTCGGACAGATCTAACTATGGCTACACCTTC
.,.,TRBJ2-3,TRBV5-1,16,CASSFLQGAGTDTQYF,TGCGCCAGCAGCTTCCTTCAGGGCGCGGGAACAGATACGCAGTATTTT
few,TRBD2,TRBJ2-1,TRBV11-3,14,CASSLGGSKYEQFF,TGTGCCAGCAGCTTAGGCGGGAGCAAGTATGAGCAGTTCTTC
.,.,TRBJ1-4,TRBV6-1,13,CASSPGPNEKLFF,TGTGCCAGCAGTCCAGGGCCCAATGAAAAACTGTTTTTT
.,TRBD2,TRBJ2-5,TRBV5-4,15,CASSLKAGGQETQYF,TGTGCCAGCAGCTTGAAGGCGGGAGGTCAAGAGACCCAGTACTTC
.,.,TRBJ1-1,TRBV6-5,14,CASSSGSQGVKAFF,TGTGCCAGCAGTTCGGGGTCACAGGGAGTGAAAGCTTTCTTT
.,.,TRBJ2-3,TRBV6-6,16,CASSYSPGTSTDTQYF,TGTGCCAGCAGTTACTCCCCAGGGACAAGCACAGATACGCAGTATTTT
.,.,TRBJ2-1,TRBV11-1,13,CASSKDLDNEQFF,TGTGCCAGCAGCAAAGACCTAGACAATGAGCAGTTCTTC
once,.,TRBJ2-3,TRBV7-2,12,CASSPNIVTQYF,TGTGCCAGCAGCCCTAATATAGTTACGCAGTATTTT
.,TRBD2,TRBJ2-5,TRBV5-4,15,CASSFPTSGSETQYF,TGTGCCAGCAGCTTCCCGACTAGCGGGAGCGAGACCCAGTACTTC
.,.,TRBJ2-7,TRBV6-6,14,CASSYPAGNYEQYF,TGTGCCAGCAGTTACCCGGCAGGGAACTACGAGCAGTACTTC
once,TRBD2,TRBJ2-2,TRBV4-1,14,CASSRGLNTGELFF,TGCGCCAGCAGCCGGGGACTAAACACCGGGGAGCTGTTTTTT
few,TRBD1,TRBJ1-1,TRBV19,13,CAGGYRGGTEAFF,TGTGCCGGGGGATACAGGGGGGGCACTGAAGCTTTCTTT
.,TRBD1,TRBJ2-7,TRBV18,13,CASSGQGMNEQYF,TGTGCCAGCTCGGGACAGGGGATGAACGAGCAGTACTTC
.,.,TRBJ1-2,TRBV15,15,CATSRDLVTGYGYTF,TGTGCCACCAGCAGAGATCTAGTTACAGGGTATGGCTACACCTTC
.,TRBD1,TRBJ1-2,TRBV19,15,CASSILDRGDYGYTF,TGTGCCAGTAGTATCCTGGACAGGGGGGACTATGGCTACACCTTC
.,TRBD1,TRBJ2-7,TRBV4-2,15,CASSQEGAGDRQQYF,TGTGCCAGCAGCCAAGAGGGAGCAGGGGACAGGCAGCAGTACTTC
.,.,TRBJ2-3,TRBV6-1,13,CASSAQGYDTQYF,TGTGCCAGCAGTGCACAGGGTTATGATACGCAGTATTTT
.,.,TRBJ2-5,TRBV7-3,13,CASSQEAGETQYF,TGTGCCAGCAGTCAAGAGGCTGGAGAGACCCAGTACTTC
.,TRBD1,TRBJ1-4,TRBV6-5,12,CASRTGLEKLFF,TGTGCCAGCCGGACAGGGTTGGAAAAACTGTTTTTT
many,.,TRBJ1-5,TRBV4-2,14,CASSQVGSNQPQHF,TGTGCCAGCAGCCAAGTTGGCAGCAATCAGCCCCAGCATTTT
.,TRBD1,TRBJ2-7,TRBV6-1,13,CASNRDRVYEQYF,TGTGCCAGCAACCGGGACAGGGTATACGAGCAGTACTTC
.,TRBD2,TRBJ2-1,TRBV5-4,12,CASSLTSVEQFF,TGTGCCAGCAGCTTGACTAGCGTTGAGCAGTTCTTC
.,TRBD1,TRBJ1-3,TRBV4-1,20,CASSQDIRNRGSTYGNTIYF,TGCGCCAGCAGCCAAGATATTCGAAACAGGGGCAGTACTTATGGAAACACCATATATTTT
once,.,TRBJ2-7,TRBV7-2,13,CASSHGGSYEQYF,TGTGCCAGCAGCCATGGGGGGTCCTACGAGCAGTACTTC
few,.,TRBJ1-5,TRBV19,15,CASSIGQSSNQPQHF,TGTGCCAGTAGTATAGGACAGTCTAGCAATCAGCCCCAGCATTTT
few,TRBD1,TRBJ1-1,TRBV7-8,16,CASSSRPGTGYTEAFF,TGTGCCAGCAGCTCCCGTCCCGGGACAGGCTACACTGAAGCTTTCTTT
.,TRBD1,TRBJ1-4,TRBV15,16,CATSRDQGGTNEKLFF,TGTGCCACCAGCAGGGATCAGGGGGGAACTAATGAAAAACTGTTTTTT
.,.,TRBJ2-5,TRBV30,11,CAWGIQETQYF,TGTGCCTGGGGCATTCAAGAGACCCAGTACTTC
.,TRBD2,TRBJ2-1,TRBV28,20,CASSPEWGLAGIGAYNEQFF,TGTGCCAGCAGCCCCGAGTGGGGACTAGCGGGGATCGGGGCTTACAATGAGCAGTTCTTC